This T cell receptor beta chain was documented in a study of cytomegalovirus exposure and HLA in healthy donors. The PCR used 60 Vbeta and 13 Jbeta primers. TCRdb keeps only in-frame clones here, not all; method: immunoSEQ multiplex PCR. The data show around 200,000 clones, about 75% seen once. To note about this clone: One end of the junction varies from germline; a read error may be responsible.

Sequencing was done on a sample of PBMCs. The sequence was collected from a male donor in good health and CMV-seronegative.

The CDR3 here is CSATSGGAHF. The CDR3, as DNA: TGCAGTGCTACTAGCGGGGGGGCCCACTTC. V usage is TRBV20-1 and J usage is TRBJ2-5; TRBD2 aligns across 12 bases. Germline CDR1 is DFQATT and CDR2 is SNEGSKA (reference sequence). CDR3 length: 10 amino acids.